This paragraph covers one T cell receptor beta chain sequence. The data originate from a study of T cell responses to AZD1222 COVID-19 vaccine. This CDR3 is built from 15 residues. Deletions cut 1 base from V and 4 bases from J, with 13 bases between. Germline CDR1 MGHRA, CDR2 YSYEKL. Assay used: immunoSEQ multiplex PCR; TCRdb lists only in-frame clones, some missing. The repertoire holds 150,000 to 250,000 clones, with 80% to 95% as singletons. The rearrangement links TRBV4-1 to TRBJ1-2, with D uncertain. The TCR was taken from an adult who received the AZD1222 COVID-19 vaccine. Specimen: peripheral blood, collected 28 days after the second AZD1222 dose. The CDR3 nucleotides are TGCGCCAGCAGCCAAGCTACCGGGTTCTCCTATGGCTACACCTTC. This gives the protein CASSQATGFSYGYTF.